This T cell receptor (beta chain) was captured in a study of blood T cell repertoires in COVID-19 (dated by TCRdb to the early 2020s). Regarding the research as a whole: Samples from collaborators originated in the United States, Italy and Spain and spanned both the acute and convalescent phases of COVID-19. The material from the prospective study consisted of cDNA or gDNA derived from T cells, B-cell-depleted T cells, or PBMCs. Subjects who had been exposed to COVID-19, were actively infected with it, or had recovered from it provided the deeply sampled blood TCRbeta repertoires that made up the dataset. A freely available public database, intended as a resource for researchers studying the immune response to SARS-CoV-2, is where the repertoires were released. Samples came from the ongoing ImmuneRACE study (first 160 participants) plus 1,254 subjects from 6 global collaborators. A de-identified subject ID, COVID-19 status, age in years and sex were almost always included in the sample metadata. HLA class I and class II types, where available, came from metadata supplied by the sample provider rather than from assay-based typing. Results and caveats for the whole study, not just this receptor: The amount of clinical and demographic metadata varied by source and participant and was provided uncurated.

One collaborating source in Seattle enrolled patients during active infection and followed them longitudinally through the course of disease. Each collaborating institution followed its own protocols to collect whole blood in K2EDTA tubes. For TCRbeta analysis, collaborator samples were shipped as frozen whole blood, as isolated PBMCs, or as DNA extracted from either sample type. The immunoSEQ Assay, a bias-controlled multiplex PCR, was used to amplify TCRbeta CDR3 regions from genomic DNA. The source study handled its data this way. The number of nucleated cells in each sample was estimated by amplification of reference gene primers within the assay. Sequence reads were collapsed and filtered to measure the absolute abundance of every unique TCRbeta CDR3 rearrangement. Productive Simpson clonality was computed per sample as the square root of Simpson's diversity index over productive rearrangements. In its TCRdb copy, this immuneACCESS table keeps in-frame sequences only and misses some clones. Where compared with another copy, unresolved V genes explain less than half of these, and the others have no known cause. Clone size and the V and J calls come from that table; the DNA yielded D and trimming. Present in this sample are approximately 400,000 clones, approximately 89% of which were seen just once. Clones ranked in the top ten supply roughly 12% of the sample.

A note on this clone: Its target antigen remains unknown. Base qualities are not at hand, and no much larger clone is one base apart.

The germline V gene gives CDR1 as SGHDT and CDR2 as YYEEEE. Unmatched junction bases come to 12, with V trimmed by 3 bases and J by 10 bases. There are 16 amino acids in the CDR3, from cysteine to phenylalanine inclusive. Of the read, only the CDR3 DNA is kept; its 48 bases are in frame from base 1. The TCR comes from a woman aged 45-60 years with COVID-19, enrolled during active disease. The sequence links TRBV5-6 to TRBJ1-4; the junction holds 10 bases that match TRBD1. Source material: peripheral blood. The encoded CDR3 is CASSSDRGREGGKLFF. The bases read TGTGCCAGCAGCTCCGACAGGGGGCGCGAAGGGGGAAAACTGTTTTTT.